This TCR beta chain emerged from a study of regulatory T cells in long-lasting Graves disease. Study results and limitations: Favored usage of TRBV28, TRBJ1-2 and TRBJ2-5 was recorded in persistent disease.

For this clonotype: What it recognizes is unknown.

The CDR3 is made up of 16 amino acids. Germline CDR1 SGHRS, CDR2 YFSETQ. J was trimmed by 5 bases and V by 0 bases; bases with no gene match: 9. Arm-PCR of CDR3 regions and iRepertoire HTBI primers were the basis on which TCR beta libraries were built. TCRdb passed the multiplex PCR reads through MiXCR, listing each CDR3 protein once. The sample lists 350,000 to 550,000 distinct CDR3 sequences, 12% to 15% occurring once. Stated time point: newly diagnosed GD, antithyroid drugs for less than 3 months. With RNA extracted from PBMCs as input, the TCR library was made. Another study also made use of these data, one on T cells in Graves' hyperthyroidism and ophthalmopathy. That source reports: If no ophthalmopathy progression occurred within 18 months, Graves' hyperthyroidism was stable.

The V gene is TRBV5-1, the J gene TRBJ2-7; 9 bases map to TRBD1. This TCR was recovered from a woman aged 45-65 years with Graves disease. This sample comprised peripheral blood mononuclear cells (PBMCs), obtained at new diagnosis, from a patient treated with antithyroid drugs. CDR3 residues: CASSLGAQGAGDEQYF. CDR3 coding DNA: TGCGCCAGCAGCTTGGGTGCACAGGGGGCCGGCGACGAGCAGTACTTC.